The entry below describes one TCR beta chain. The data are from a study of identical twins. TCRdb fed the 5' RACE reads into MiXCR, producing one record per CDR3 protein. The data contain under 1 million distinct CDR3 sequences, roughly an eighth of them singletons. Unmatched junction bases numbered 6, after V lost 6 bases and J lost 7 bases. The CDR3 contains 13 residues. The same data also contributed to another study, on yellow fever vaccine responses in identical twins.

The receptor was isolated from a woman younger than 35 in good health. The rearrangement links TRBV12-3 or TRBV12-4 to TRBJ2-1; TRBD2 aligns across 7 bases. The sample consisted of PBMCs. CDR3 residues: CASRTTGGNEQFF. CDR3 nucleotide sequence: TGTGCCAGCAGGACAACGGGGGGAAATGAGCAGTTCTTC.